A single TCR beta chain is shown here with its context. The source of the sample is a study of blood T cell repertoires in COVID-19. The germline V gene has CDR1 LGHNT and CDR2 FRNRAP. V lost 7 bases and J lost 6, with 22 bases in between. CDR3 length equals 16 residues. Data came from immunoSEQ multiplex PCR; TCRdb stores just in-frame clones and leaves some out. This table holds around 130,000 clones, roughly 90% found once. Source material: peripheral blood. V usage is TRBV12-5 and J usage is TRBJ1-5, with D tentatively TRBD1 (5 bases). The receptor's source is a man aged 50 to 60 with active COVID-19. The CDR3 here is CASAPGEGAGFQPQHF. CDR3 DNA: TGTGCTAGTGCCCCGGGAGAAGGGGCTGGATTTCAGCCCCAGCATTTT.